This T cell receptor (beta chain) came from a study of blood T cell repertoires in COVID-19. Per the germline V gene, CDR1 is MDHEN and CDR2 is SYDVKM. The CDR3 contains 15 residues. Trimming left V 6 bases short and J 0 bases short, with 12 bases between. In the original processing: Amplifying reference gene primers gave estimates of nucleated cell counts. Clones were sequenced by immunoSEQ multiplex PCR, and TCRdb holds only the in-frame ones, with some missing. V and J calls and clone size come straight from that table; D and trimming were deduced from the DNA. The sample lists more than 25,000 clones; roughly 82% were seen once.

The chain carries TRBV28 and TRBJ1-3; a possible D gene is TRBD1 (6 bases). The sample consisted of peripheral blood. The clonotype was recovered from a human donor in a cohort sampled during active COVID-19. CDR3 amino acids: CASSGGQYSGNTIYF. The CDR3 DNA is TGTGCCAGCAGCGGTGGACAGTACTCTGGAAACACCATATATTTT.